One and the same sample provided the 18 T cell receptor beta chains below, sequenced in a study of blood T cell repertoires in COVID-19. Only in-frame clones appear in the TCRdb table, and some are missing; sequencing was by immunoSEQ multiplex PCR. The sample includes some 300,000 clones, almost 90% seen only once; the top ten take approximately 4%. The sequencing input was PBMCs or T cells enriched from blood (not recorded which). The receptors were sampled from a woman younger than 30 with acute COVID-19.

The chain joins TRBV6-5 to TRBJ2-7; a weak D match, TRBD1 (6 bases). The germline V and J ends were trimmed by 2 bases and 3 bases, with 11 bases remaining between them. CDR1 is MNHEY, CDR2 SVGAGI, per germline. The CDR3 extends over 14 amino acids. This CDR3 is CASSYDGQLYEQYF. Here the CDR3 DNA reads TGTGCCAGCAGTTACGATGGACAGCTCTACGAGCAGTACTTC.

V gene TRBV19 combines with J gene TRBJ1-2, with D possibly matching TRBD1 (6 bases). Trimming pared 7 bases from V and 11 bases from J, leaving 23 bases between. Germline V CDR1 and CDR2: LNHDA, SQIVND (reference sequence). This CDR3 has 14 residues. CDR3 residues: CASNHPGTPTPYTF. CDR3 nucleotides: TGTGCCAGTAACCACCCCGGGACACCGACCCCTTACACCTTC. Drawing the rest from reference TRBV19 and TRBJ1-2, the complete variable domain is DGGITQSPKYLFRKEGQNVTLSCEQNLNHDAMYWYRQDPGQGLRLIYYSQIVNDFQKGDIAEGYSVSREKKESFPLTVTSAQKNPTAFYLCASNHPGTPTPYTFGSGTRLTVV.

The rearrangement uses TRBV6-6 and TRBJ1-2; D is uncertain. The germline V gene has CDR1 MNHNY and CDR2 SVGAGI (reference sequence). Between the trimmed V and J ends, which lost 6 bases and 2 bases, there was a span of 16 bases. The CDR3 length is 15 residues. The CDR3 sequence: CASSPNLGGNYGYTF. CDR3 DNA: TGTGCCAGCAGCCCCAACCTTGGAGGGAACTATGGCTACACCTTC.

The chain carries TRBV6-5 and TRBJ2-1; TRBD1 aligns across 8 bases. The CDR3 is 16 amino acids. Germline-derived CDR1 and CDR2 are MNHEY and SVGAGI. With 0 bases clipped from V and 7 bases from J, the junction kept 8 bases outside the gene matches. The CDR3 DNA is TGTGCCAGCAGTTACTCAGGACAGGGTGTAAGGAATGAGCAGTTCTTC. Its protein product is CASSYSGQGVRNEQFF.

V usage is TRBV7-2 and J usage is TRBJ2-1; 7 positions agree with TRBD1. From germline, CDR1 is SGHTA and CDR2 FQGNSA. The CDR3 extends over 14 amino acids. J lost 6 bases, V lost 1 base, and 3 bases had no gene match. In DNA, the CDR3 is TGTGCCAGCAGCTTAGGACAGGGCCGCAATGAGCAGTTCTTC. The encoded protein is CASSLGQGRNEQFF.

V and J are TRBV12-3 or TRBV12-4 and TRBJ2-7; D may be TRBD2 (5 bases). The CDR3 has 13 residues. V shed 5 bases and J shed 4 bases, with 12 bases lying between them. The CDR3 DNA reads as TGTGCCAGCAGTACCCGCTCGGGGTACGAGCAGTACTTC. This encodes CASSTRSGYEQYF.

Details on this clone: This CDR3 is also generated by other DNA sequences in the sample. V gene TRBV9 combines with J gene TRBJ2-1, with D hard to call. The CDR3 runs to 13 residues. The germline V and J ends were trimmed by 0 bases and 4 bases, with 5 bases remaining between them. Germline lookup yields CDR1 SGDLS and CDR2 YYNGEE. CDR3 loop: CASSVESYNEQFF. CDR3 nucleotide sequence: TGTGCCAGCAGCGTAGAATCTTACAATGAGCAGTTCTTC.

The rearrangement uses TRBV7-2 and TRBJ2-2, with D perhaps TRBD2 (6 bases). Trimming left V 5 bases short and J 4 bases short, with 11 bases between. CDR1 is SGHTA, CDR2 FQGNSA, per germline. This CDR3 region has 14 residues. The CDR3 DNA sequence: TGTGCCAGCAGCCGGAGGGGTTTCACCGGGGAGCTGTTTTTT. Protein sequence: CASSRRGFTGELFF.

The J gene is TRBJ1-6, the V gene TRBV30, with 9 bases lining up with TRBD1. Looked up from germline, CDR1 is GTSNPN and CDR2 is SVGIG (reference sequence). The CDR3 is made up of 14 amino acids. Trimming took 5 bases from V and 9 from J; bases not matched to a gene: 8. This CDR3 is CAWRGQGIGSPLHF. The CDR3 region has the DNA TGTGCCTGGCGGGGACAGGGTATTGGTTCACCCCTCCACTTT. The full variable domain, in which reference TRBV30 and TRBJ1-6 provide the parts outside the CDR3, is SQTIHQWPATLVQPVGSPLSLECTVEGTSNPNLYWYRQAAGRGLQLLFYSVGIGQISSEVPQNLSASRPQDRQFILSSKKLLLSDSGFYLCAWRGQGIGSPLHFGNGTRLTVT.

The chain employs TRBV11-3 and TRBJ1-2; weak D call: TRBD1 (6 bases). CDR1 is SGHNT, CDR2 YENEEA, per germline. V gave up 5 bases and J gave up 1 base, with 20 bases separating them. The CDR3 covers 17 residues. The CDR3 region is CASSPGGGRVINYGYTF. The CDR3 DNA is TGTGCCAGCAGCCCAGGTGGGGGCCGGGTTATTAACTATGGCTACACCTTC.

The chain links TRBV2 to TRBJ1-5, with 7 bases identical to TRBD1. There are 15 residues in the CDR3. CDR1 SNHLY and CDR2 FYNNEI come from the germline V gene. With 4 bases clipped from V and 1 base from J, the junction kept 4 bases outside the gene matches. This CDR3 reads CASSALTGSNQPQHF. DNA of the CDR3: TGTGCCAGCAGTGCGTTGACAGGGAGCAATCAGCCCCAGCATTTT.

A single count supports this clone. The chain carries TRBV28 and TRBJ2-7; 11 bases map to TRBD2. V lost 1 base, J lost 2 bases, and 4 bases stayed unmatched. The CDR3 contains 16 residues. The germline CDR1 and CDR2 sequences are MDHEN and SYDVKM. The CDR3, as DNA: TGTGCCAGCAGTTTATCGGGGACTAGCGGAACCTACGAGCAGTACTTC. Amino acids: CASSLSGTSGTYEQYF.

The chain links TRBV24-1 to TRBJ2-7; 8 bases are shared with TRBD1. J lost 6 bases, V lost 6 bases, and 3 bases had no gene match. Germline V CDR1 and CDR2: KGHDR, SFDVKD. The CDR3 length is 12 residues. The CDR3 coding sequence is TGTGCCACCAGTTCACAGGGGGGCGAGCAGTACTTC. It codes for CATSSQGGEQYF.

The chain employs TRBV11-2 and TRBJ1-3; 8 positions agree with TRBD1. J lost 8 bases, V lost 5 bases, and 8 bases had no gene match. Germline values: CDR1 SGHAT, CDR2 FQNNGV. The CDR3 extends over 14 amino acids. This CDR3 reads CASSVDRATDTIYF. The DNA of the CDR3 is TGTGCCAGCAGCGTGGACAGGGCAACGGACACCATATATTTT.

This clone has only a few counts. The chain uses TRBV6-1 and TRBJ2-7, with 9 bases fitting TRBD1. The CDR3 loop spans 16 amino acids. Germline assignment: CDR1 MNHNS and CDR2 SASEGT. The V and J ends lost 1 base and 4 bases, in that order; junction bases with no gene match: 8. This CDR3 is CASSEDAGTGSYEQYF. The CDR3 bases are TGTGCCAGCAGTGAAGATGCCGGGACAGGGAGTTACGAGCAGTACTTC.

CDR3 sequence (DNA): TGTGCCAGCGCCCACGGGACCCAGTACTTC. This sequence encodes CASAHGTQYF. J is TRBJ2-5 and V is TRBV25-1; the D is unclear. From germline, CDR1 is MGHDK and CDR2 SYGVNS. This CDR3 region has 10 residues. The ends were cut back, 8 bases at V and 7 bases at J, with 8 bases in the middle.

The rearrangement links TRBV25-1 to TRBJ1-2, with a possible D match to TRBD1 (6 bases). The CDR3 contains 15 residues. Germline V lookup: CDR1 MGHDK, CDR2 SYGVNS. Trimming shortened V by 1 base and J by 3 bases, and 12 bases separated the two germline ends. The DNA for the CDR3 is TGTGCCAGCAGTGAATCTGGGAACAGGGACTATGGCTACACCTTC. As protein: CASSESGNRDYGYTF.

The rearrangement links TRBV19 to TRBJ1-1; no firm D call. Germline CDR1 and CDR2: LNHDA and SQIVND (reference sequence). There are 14 residues in the CDR3. V lost 7 bases and J 1 base, leaving 13 bases between the germline ends. CDR3 DNA: TGTGCCAGTACGACACCCCCAGGGAACACTGAAGCTTTCTTT. Protein product: CASTTPPGNTEAFF.